Shown below are 8 T cell receptor beta chains from a single sample sequenced in a study of T cell changes during pregnancy in multiple sclerosis. The repertoire was sequenced with immunoSEQ multiplex PCR; TCRdb's copy has only in-frame clones and lacks some. This table has about 40,000 clones, roughly 94% appearing once. Sequencing used peripheral blood, obtained in the third trimester of pregnancy. Every receptor here comes from a female donor with multiple sclerosis, enrolled in a pregnancy study.

The chain combines TRBV27 with TRBJ2-7; D not resolved. The V and J ends lost 3 bases and 2 bases respectively, with 8 bases between them. Germline V gene lookup returns CDR1 MNHEY and CDR2 SMNVEV (reference sequence). The CDR3 loop spans 13 amino acids. CDR3 loop: CASSFTETYEQYF. CDR3 nucleotides: TGTGCCAGCAGTTTCACTGAGACCTACGAGCAGTACTTC.

J is TRBJ2-1 and V is TRBV27; 7 bases match TRBD1. V shed 5 bases and J 5 bases; nucleotides not matched to a gene: 12. Germline CDR1 MNHEY, CDR2 SMNVEV (reference sequence). The CDR3 loop spans 16 amino acids. CDR3 residues: CASSRTGEWSHNEQFF. The CDR3 coding sequence is TGTGCCAGCAGTCGCACAGGGGAGTGGTCCCACAATGAGCAGTTCTTC.

The chain combines TRBV2 with TRBJ2-7; 7 bases fit TRBD1. Germline V gene sequence: CDR1 SNHLY, CDR2 FYNNEI. This CDR3 is built from 13 residues. V gave up 6 bases and J gave up 0 bases; unmatched junction bases: 2. In nucleotides, the CDR3 is TGTGCCAGCAGGACAGGGAGCTCCTACGAGCAGTACTTC. It encodes CASRTGSSYEQYF. Filled out from reference TRBV2 and TRBJ2-7, the complete variable domain reads EPEVTQTPSHQVTQMGQEVILRCVPISNHLYFYWYRQILGQKVEFLVSFYNNEISEKSEIFDDQFSVERPDGSNFTLKIRSTKLEDSAMYFCASRTGSSYEQYFGPGTRLTVT.

The chain recombines TRBV2 with TRBJ2-5; 15 bases are shared with TRBD2. Unmatched junction bases numbered 3, after V lost 8 bases and J lost 5 bases. The CDR3 covers 14 residues. Per germline, CDR1 SNHLY and CDR2 FYNNEI. The CDR3: CASCGTSGGETQYF. The CDR3 DNA sequence: TGTGCCAGCTGCGGGACTAGCGGGGGGGAGACCCAGTACTTC.

The chain has TRBV5-1 and TRBJ2-7; D remains ambiguous. Germline V gives CDR1 SGHRS, CDR2 YFSETQ. V lost 1 base and J lost 7, with 9 bases in between. CDR3 size: 12 residues. The CDR3 sequence is CASSLSRDEQYF. The CDR3 DNA is TGCGCCAGCAGCTTGAGTAGAGATGAGCAGTACTTC.

This clone was recorded once. This rearrangement joins TRBV27 to TRBJ2-3; a weak D match, TRBD2 (5 bases). This CDR3 has 13 residues. V shed 6 bases and J shed 4 bases, with 11 bases lying between them. CDR1 and CDR2 from the germline V gene are MNHEY and SMNVEV (reference sequence). This chain's CDR3 is CASRKRDADTQYF. CDR3 coding DNA: TGTGCCAGCAGGAAACGGGATGCAGATACGCAGTATTTT.

The chain employs TRBV5-4 and TRBJ2-1; the D is unclear. Germline-derived CDR1 and CDR2 are SGHNT and YYREEE (reference sequence). Trimming removed 0 bases from V and 10 bases from J, with 5 bases in between. This CDR3 has 11 amino acids. CDR3 region: CASSLVGEQFF. The CDR3 region has the DNA TGTGCCAGCAGCTTGGTCGGGGAGCAGTTCTTC.

This chain uses TRBV2 with TRBJ2-3; weak D call: TRBD2 (5 bases). Germline V gene data show CDR1 as SNHLY and CDR2 as FYNNEI. This CDR3 comprises 16 residues. V lost 6 bases, J lost 0 bases, and 16 bases lay in between. The CDR3 spells CASRPLEVSSTDTQYF. Here the CDR3 DNA reads TGTGCCAGCAGGCCCCTGGAGGTATCTAGCACAGATACGCAGTATTTT.